This entry lists 18 T cell receptor beta chains sequenced from one sample in a study of shared clonotypes between healthy human individuals. Profiled with immunoSEQ multiplex PCR; TCRdb holds only in-frame clones, not every one. Counted here are about 1.1 million clones, approximately 80% occurring once; the ten biggest clones make up more than 0.5%. The material sequenced was memory CD4+ T cells from PBMCs. Noted subset: CD45RA-negative fraction. Receptors were obtained from a man aged 18 to 29 in good health. Some clones in this sample may be carry-over from other donors' samples.

The chain employs TRBV6-1 and TRBJ1-5; D is undetermined. V lost 3 bases and J 6 bases, leaving 6 bases between the germline ends. This CDR3 is 12 amino acids long. CDR1 is MNHNS, CDR2 SASEGT, per germline. The CDR3 protein is CASSDRFQPQHF. CDR3 bases: TGTGCCAGCAGTGACAGGTTTCAGCCCCAGCATTTT.

V and J are TRBV7-8 and TRBJ2-3, with TRBD2 identical over 9 bases. This CDR3 is 15 amino acids long. The germline CDR1 and CDR2 sequences are SGHVS and FQNEAQ. J was trimmed by 4 bases and V by 3 bases; bases with no gene match: 5. CDR3 in DNA: TGTGCCAGCAGCTTGGCGGGAGGGACTTCAGATACGCAGTATTTT. Translating gives CASSLAGGTSDTQYF.

The genes are TRBV7-7 and TRBJ2-7; no clear D gene. V gave up 1 base and J gave up 0 bases, with 7 bases separating them. Germline CDR1 reads SSHAT; CDR2 reads FNYEAQ (reference sequence). The CDR3 length is 14 residues. The CDR3, as DNA: TGTGCCAGCAGCTTAGAGATTGGCTCCTACGAGCAGTACTTC. Protein: CASSLEIGSYEQYF.

This clone was observed a single time. The chain combines TRBV5-4 with TRBJ1-4; the D is unclear. V shed 4 bases and J shed 5 bases, with 9 bases lying between them. There are 13 residues in the CDR3. Germline V gene lookup returns CDR1 SGHNT and CDR2 YYREEE (reference sequence). CDR3 residues: CASSPGMNEKLFF. CDR3 DNA: TGTGCCAGCAGCCCCGGGATGAATGAAAAACTGTTTTTT. Full variable domain (outside the CDR3, taken from reference TRBV5-4 and TRBJ1-4): ETGVTQSPTHLIKTRGQQVTLRCSSQSGHNTVSWYQQALGQGPQFIFQYYREEENGRGNFPPRFSGLQFPNYSSELNVNALELDDSALYLCASSPGMNEKLFFGSGTQLSVL.

The chain employs TRBV5-1 and TRBJ2-7; 11 bases fit TRBD2. The germline V gene encodes CDR1 SGHRS and CDR2 YFSETQ. The CDR3 is 18 amino acids. V lost 1 base, J lost 4 bases, and 13 bases stayed unmatched. The CDR3 DNA follows: TGCGCCAGCAGCTTGAGTCCTCCGGGACTAGCGGTAGTGTACGAGCAGTACTTC. Encoded protein: CASSLSPPGLAVVYEQYF.

The chain recombines TRBV27 with TRBJ2-3; 9 bases agree with TRBD2. The germline V gene has CDR1 MNHEY and CDR2 SMNVEV (reference sequence). Trimming removed 7 bases from V and 5 bases from J; junction bases left unmatched: 13. This CDR3 is 16 amino acids long. The CDR3 region has the DNA TGTGCCAGCAACCCATATAGCGGGAGAGGGGGAGATACGCAGTATTTT. Translating gives CASNPYSGRGGDTQYF.

The chain carries TRBV5-6 and TRBJ2-7, with 14 nucleotides matching TRBD2. The germline V gene has CDR1 SGHDT and CDR2 YYEEEE. V lost 4 bases and J lost 3; bases outside the gene matches: 6. This CDR3 spans 16 amino acids. CDR3 nucleotides: TGTGCCAGCAGCGGAGGGACTAGCGGGAGTCTCTACGAGCAGTACTTC. Translating gives CASSGGTSGSLYEQYF.

The CDR3 spells CASSAAGQVQETQYF. The CDR3 nucleotides read TGTGCCAGCAGCGCGGCTGGACAGGTCCAAGAGACCCAGTACTTC. J is TRBJ2-5 and V is TRBV9; TRBD1 agrees at 7 bases. Losses at the gene ends were 3 bases for V and 1 base for J; bases not matched to a gene: 6. Germline V lookup: CDR1 SGDLS, CDR2 YYNGEE. The CDR3 extends over 15 amino acids.

CDR3 nucleotide sequence: TGTGCCAGTAGTATAGTTGGGACAGGGACTTCCGAGCAGTACTTC. Its translation is CASSIVGTGTSEQYF. The rearrangement uses TRBV19 and TRBJ2-5; TRBD1 aligns across 9 bases. The J call may be wrong; the DNA end is better matched by TRBJ2-7. The CDR3 totals 15 residues. The V gene's germline CDR1 is LNHDA and CDR2 SQIVND (reference sequence).

The chain links TRBV2 to TRBJ1-1; TRBD1 might be the D (5 bases). From germline, CDR1 is SNHLY and CDR2 FYNNEI. This CDR3 is 13 amino acids long. CDR3: CAPKQGLNTEAFF. The CDR3 nucleotides are TGTGCTCCGAAGCAGGGCTTGAACACTGAAGCTTTCTTT.

The chain joins TRBV7-6 to TRBJ1-2, with 8 bases aligning to TRBD1. The CDR3 covers 16 residues. Germline CDR1 reads SGHVS; CDR2 reads FNYEAQ. V lost 5 bases and J lost 4; bases outside the gene matches: 12. The CDR3 coding sequence is TGTGCCAGCAGCCTTAGGACAGGGACCCTCGGCTATGGCTACACCTTC. Translated: CASSLRTGTLGYGYTF.

A remark on this clone: This same CDR3 is encoded by further DNA sequences in the sample. The chain combines TRBV11-3 with TRBJ2-1; D not resolved. There are 11 residues in the CDR3. With 3 bases removed from V and 6 bases from J, the gap between germline ends came to 3 bases. Germline V gene data show CDR1 as SGHNT and CDR2 as YENEEA. The chain's CDR3 is CASSFGNEQFF. The DNA for the CDR3 is TGTGCCAGCAGCTTCGGCAATGAGCAGTTCTTC.

J is TRBJ2-5 and V is TRBV18, with D perhaps matching TRBD2 (6 bases). CDR1 and CDR2 (germline): KGHSH, LQKENI. The ends were cut back, 8 bases at V and 7 bases at J, with 17 bases in the middle. The CDR3 covers 13 residues. The CDR3 nucleotides are TGTGCCAGCCGAGACGACGGGAGCGGGACCCAGTACTTC. Its translation is CASRDDGSGTQYF.

The rearrangement uses TRBV6-1 and TRBJ1-1; the D gene is possibly TRBD1 (5 bases). The CDR3 consists of 14 residues. In germline, CDR1 is MNHNS, CDR2 SASEGT. Deletions cut 6 bases from V and 0 bases from J, with 11 bases between. In DNA, the CDR3 is TGTGCCAGCAGACAGGATGACATGAACACTGAAGCTTTCTTT. Translation gives CASRQDDMNTEAFF.

The chain employs TRBV6-6 and TRBJ1-1; no clear D. The CDR3 has 14 amino acids. Looked up from germline, CDR1 is MNHNY and CDR2 is SVGAGI (reference sequence). Trimming stripped 2 bases from V and 1 base from J, with 8 bases between. CDR3 region: CASSYDSGNTEAFF. The CDR3 DNA follows: TGTGCCAGCAGTTACGATTCAGGGAACACTGAAGCTTTCTTT.

This clone was recorded a few times. V gene TRBV5-1 combines with J gene TRBJ1-1; weak D call: TRBD1 (6 bases). CDR1 SGHRS and CDR2 YFSETQ come from the germline V gene. Trimming shortened V by 4 bases and J by 1 base, and 11 bases separated the two germline ends. The CDR3 is 14 residues long. The CDR3 sequence is CASSPGHPNTEAFF. The CDR3 nucleotides are TGCGCCAGCAGCCCGGGACATCCGAACACTGAAGCTTTCTTT.

The chain recombines TRBV18 with TRBJ2-7; D assignment may be TRBD1 or TRBD2 (5 bases each). The germline CDR1 and CDR2 sequences are KGHSH and LQKENI. The CDR3 has 15 amino acids. Trimming removed 1 base from V and 5 bases from J, with 15 bases in between. CDR3 sequence (DNA): TGTGCCAGCTCACCACGGCCGATAAGGGACCACGAGCAGTACTTC. Protein sequence: CASSPRPIRDHEQYF.

The chain links TRBV28 to TRBJ2-7, with 8 bases aligning to TRBD2. This CDR3 region has 16 residues. V lost 5 bases to trimming and J lost 4 bases; unmatched junction nucleotides: 13. Germline CDR1 is MDHEN and CDR2 is SYDVKM. CDR3 protein: CASSGGAGALFYEQYF. The CDR3 DNA sequence: TGTGCCAGCAGTGGGGGAGCGGGAGCCCTCTTTTACGAGCAGTACTTC.